A single sample gave rise to the 22 T cell receptor beta chains below, sequenced in a study of OX40 agonist ivuxolimab in advanced cancers. TCRdb's copy holds only in-frame clones and misses some; the assay was immunoSEQ multiplex PCR. The sample holds more than 60,000 clones, around 87% seen once. The specimen was CD4+ or CD8+ T cells sorted from blood, collected in a trial of the OX40 agonist ivuxolimab. The receptors here all came from an adult with an advanced solid tumor such as melanoma, head and neck, liver or kidney cancer.

This chain links TRBV4-2 with TRBJ1-5; 10 bases are shared with TRBD1. The CDR3 consists of 16 residues. With V trimmed by 0 bases and J by 6 bases, 5 bases remained unmatched. Germline assignment: CDR1 LGHNA and CDR2 YNFKEQ. The CDR3 region has the DNA TGTGCCAGCAGCCAAGATAGGGACAGGGGTAGTCAGCCCCAGCATTTT. Residues: CASSQDRDRGSQPQHF.

The chain is built from TRBV5-4 and TRBJ1-3, with TRBD1 as a possible D gene (5 bases). CDR1 SGHNT and CDR2 YYREEE come from the germline V gene (reference sequence). Trimming took off 2 bases at V and 4 bases at J, with 10 bases between the two ends. CDR3 length equals 14 residues. CDR3 region: CASSFGGVGNTIYF. The CDR3 DNA reads TGTGCCAGCAGCTTCGGGGGAGTCGGAAACACCATATATTTT.

The chain links TRBV5-1 to TRBJ2-2, with 11 bases lining up with TRBD2. With V trimmed by 4 bases and J by 7 bases, 9 bases remained unmatched. This CDR3 spans 16 amino acids. Germline CDR1 and CDR2: SGHRS and YFSETQ. CDR3: CASSPTSGRGDGELFF. The CDR3 DNA follows: TGCGCCAGCAGCCCAACTAGCGGGAGAGGTGACGGGGAGCTGTTTTTT. Based on the CDR3 plus reference TRBV5-1 and TRBJ2-2, the full variable domain is KAGVTQTPRYLIKTRGQQVTLSCSPISGHRSVSWYQQTPGQGLQFLFEYFSETQRNKGNFPGRFSGRQFSNSRSEMNVSTLELGDSALYLCASSPTSGRGDGELFFGEGSRLTVL.

This chain links TRBV28 with TRBJ2-7; 11 nucleotides match TRBD2. Germline V gene sequence: CDR1 MDHEN, CDR2 SYDVKM. The CDR3 is 14 amino acids. Unmatched junction bases numbered 4, after V lost 6 bases and J lost 3 bases. The CDR3 region is CASRPGLAVYEQYF. The CDR3 region has the DNA TGTGCCAGCAGACCGGGACTAGCGGTCTACGAGCAGTACTTC.

This chain connects TRBV5-6 to TRBJ2-1; D perhaps matches TRBD1 (5 bases). Germline V gene sequence: CDR1 SGHDT, CDR2 YYEEEE. Trimming pared 6 bases from V and 5 bases from J, leaving 18 bases between. The CDR3 sequence is 15 residues long. The DNA of the CDR3 is TGTGCCAGCATCCAAAACTGGGGCTTAGACAATGAGCAGTTCTTC. This sequence encodes CASIQNWGLDNEQFF.

This clone counts as medium-sized. The chain carries TRBV19 and TRBJ2-3; 7 nucleotides line up with TRBD2. The germline gives CDR1 LNHDA, CDR2 SQIVND (reference sequence). With V trimmed by 5 bases and J by 8 bases, 16 bases remained unmatched. The CDR3 totals 16 residues. The chain's CDR3 is CASSPVGGTNAATQYF. DNA of the CDR3: TGTGCCAGTAGTCCCGTGGGGGGGACTAACGCTGCTACGCAGTATTTT. The full variable domain, completed using reference TRBV19 and TRBJ2-3, is DGGITQSPKYLFRKEGQNVTLSCEQNLNHDAMYWYRQDPGQGLRLIYYSQIVNDFQKGDIAEGYSVSREKKESFPLTVTSAQKNPTAFYLCASSPVGGTNAATQYFGPGTRLTVL.

This chain links TRBV7-6 with TRBJ2-6; D not certain. The V end lost 0 bases, the J end lost 0 bases, and 9 bases lay between the germline ends. CDR3 length: 17 amino acids. CDR1 SGHVS and CDR2 FNYEAQ come from the germline V gene. This CDR3 is CASSLALGLSGANVLTF. The CDR3 DNA is TGTGCCAGCAGCTTAGCGCTAGGGCTCTCTGGGGCCAACGTCCTGACTTTC.

The gene calls are TRBV18 and TRBJ2-5, with TRBD1 identical over 8 bases. Trimming removed 6 bases from V and 5 bases from J; junction bases left unmatched: 8. In germline, CDR1 is KGHSH, CDR2 LQKENI. This CDR3 is built from 14 residues. The CDR3 here is CASSRDRTVETQYF. CDR3 nucleotides: TGTGCCAGCTCGAGGGACAGGACGGTTGAGACCCAGTACTTC.

The chain employs TRBV2 and TRBJ2-2, with TRBD2 as a possible D gene (7 bases). Germline assignment: CDR1 SNHLY and CDR2 FYNNEI. Trimming removed 8 bases from V and 1 base from J, with 14 bases in between. This CDR3 is built from 15 residues. CDR3: CASGREQGNTGELFF. CDR3 DNA sequence: TGTGCCAGCGGGAGGGAACAGGGGAACACCGGGGAGCTGTTTTTT. Full variable domain (remainder filled in from reference TRBV2 and TRBJ2-2): EPEVTQTPSHQVTQMGQEVILRCVPISNHLYFYWYRQILGQKVEFLVSFYNNEISEKSEIFDDQFSVERPDGSNFTLKIRSTKLEDSAMYFCASGREQGNTGELFFGEGSRLTVL.

The gene calls are TRBV11-2 and TRBJ2-5; 11 nucleotides align to TRBD2. The V gene end was trimmed by 1 base and the J gene end by 3 bases; junction bases not matched to a gene: 13. This CDR3 comprises 19 residues. Germline V lookup: CDR1 SGHAT, CDR2 FQNNGV. The CDR3 nucleotides are TGTGCCAGCAGCTTAGCGGGCACTAGCGGGGGCACCCCTGAAGAGACCCAGTACTTC. Translation: CASSLAGTSGGTPEETQYF. Supplemented by reference TRBV11-2 and TRBJ2-5, the full variable domain reads EAGVAQSPRYKIIEKRQSVAFWCNPISGHATLYWYQQILGQGPKLLIQFQNNGVVDDSQLPKDRFSAERLKGVDSTLKIQPAKLEDSAVYLCASSLAGTSGGTPEETQYFGPGTRLLVL.

The rearrangement uses TRBV6-4 and TRBJ1-5; D unclear. V lost 3 bases, J lost 3 bases, and 6 bases lay in between. Germline V lookup: CDR1 MRHNA, CDR2 SNTAGT. The CDR3 is 13 residues long. CDR3 region: CASSEQDNQPQHF. The DNA for the CDR3 is TGTGCCAGCAGTGAACAAGACAATCAGCCCCAGCATTTT.

The chain employs TRBV11-2 and TRBJ1-6, with D unresolved. Germline V lookup: CDR1 SGHAT, CDR2 FQNNGV. The CDR3 loop spans 14 amino acids. V was pared by 5 bases and J by 8 bases, with 13 bases between. In DNA, the CDR3 is TGTGCCAGCAGCCCACCCTACGGGCATTCACCCCTCCACTTT. It translates to CASSPPYGHSPLHF.

This clone is a singleton in its sample. The V gene is TRBV7-2, the J gene TRBJ1-5, with D hard to call. The CDR3 consists of 15 residues. Germline values: CDR1 SGHTA, CDR2 FQGNSA. V was clipped by 2 bases and J by 3 bases, with 11 bases between them. The CDR3 DNA reads as TGTGCCAGCAGCTTAAGGGCAGACTACAATCAGCCCCAGCATTTT. It encodes CASSLRADYNQPQHF.

The chain carries TRBV11-2 and TRBJ1-2; D not resolved. Trimming removed 5 bases from V and 3 bases from J, with 10 bases in between. This CDR3 is 13 amino acids long. CDR1 is SGHAT, CDR2 FQNNGV, per germline. CDR3 in DNA: TGTGCCAGCAGCCCCCAACGGGACTATGGCTACACCTTC. Amino acids: CASSPQRDYGYTF.

CDR3 sequence: CAIKNRGQSQTQYF. The CDR3 DNA is TGTGCCATTAAGAACCGCGGACAGTCACAGACCCAGTACTTC. The chain couples TRBV28 to TRBJ2-5; perhaps TRBD1 as D (6 bases). CDR3 size: 14 residues. Germline CDR1 reads MDHEN; CDR2 reads SYDVKM. Trimming took off 10 bases at V and 6 bases at J, with 21 bases between the two ends.

The V call is TRBV28, the J call TRBJ1-1; 9 bases fit TRBD1. V gave up 5 bases and J gave up 1 base; unmatched junction bases: 2. The CDR3 loop spans 14 amino acids. Germline CDR1 and CDR2: MDHEN and SYDVKM. This chain's CDR3 is CASSGQGTNTEAFF. CDR3 DNA: TGTGCCAGCAGTGGACAGGGGACGAACACTGAAGCTTTCTTT.

This clone was seen once. The chain has TRBV9 and TRBJ2-1; 9 bases match TRBD1. The length of the CDR3 is 16 residues. Germline assignment: CDR1 SGDLS and CDR2 YYNGEE. Trimming took 1 base from V and 3 from J; bases not matched to a gene: 5. For the CDR3, the DNA is TGTGCCAGCAGCGTATTGGGACAGGGCTTCTACAATGAGCAGTTCTTC. It specifies CASSVLGQGFYNEQFF.

The rearrangement joins TRBV18 to TRBJ2-1; 7 nucleotides agree with TRBD1. The V gene's germline CDR1 is KGHSH and CDR2 LQKENI. Trimming removed 6 bases from V and 4 bases from J; junction bases left unmatched: 6. The CDR3 loop spans 14 amino acids. In DNA form, the CDR3 reads TGTGCCAGCTCTCAGGACAGGCAATACAATGAGCAGTTCTTC. Amino acids: CASSQDRQYNEQFF.

Remarks on this clone: A much larger clone differs by one base, so this may be a read error. Other DNA sequences in this sample translate to the same CDR3. The chain has TRBV6-6 and TRBJ1-1; possible D gene TRBD1, 5 bases. The germline V gene has CDR1 MNHNY and CDR2 SVGAGI (reference sequence). This CDR3 spans 11 amino acids. Trimming took 6 bases from V and 11 from J, leaving 13 bases between them. The CDR3 spells CASSFGQDAFF. CDR3 bases: TGTGCCAGCAGCTTTGGACAAGACGCTTTCTTT.

This clone was detected only once. The chain links TRBV28 to TRBJ2-7; tentatively, D is TRBD2 (5 bases). This CDR3 has 14 amino acids. Germline CDR1 is MDHEN and CDR2 is SYDVKM. Trimming left V 8 bases short and J 2 bases short, with 16 bases between. CDR3 region: CASGEGAIPYEQYF. CDR3 bases: TGTGCCAGCGGTGAGGGAGCTATTCCCTACGAGCAGTACTTC.

The V gene is TRBV18, the J gene TRBJ2-1; 8 bases agree with TRBD1. The CDR3 sequence is 15 residues long. Germline loops: CDR1 KGHSH, CDR2 LQKENI. V shed 1 base and J 2 bases; nucleotides not matched to a gene: 1. The CDR3 loop is CASSPRQGPYNEQFF. CDR3 DNA sequence: TGTGCCAGCTCACCACGACAGGGGCCCTACAATGAGCAGTTCTTC. The full variable domain, in which reference TRBV18 and TRBJ2-1 provide the parts outside the CDR3, is NAGVMQNPRHLVRRRGQEARLRCSPMKGHSHVYWYRQLPEEGLKFMVYLQKENIIDESGMPKERFSAEFPKEGPSILRIQQVVRGDSAAYFCASSPRQGPYNEQFFGPGTRLTVL.

The V call is TRBV11-2, the J call TRBJ2-3, with a possible D match to TRBD1 (6 bases). The CDR3 contains 15 residues. CDR1 and CDR2 from the germline V gene are SGHAT and FQNNGV. V was pared by 3 bases and J by 2 bases, with 12 bases between. CDR3 amino acids: CASSLQGFPTDTQYF. CDR3 nucleotides: TGTGCCAGCAGCTTGCAGGGGTTCCCCACAGATACGCAGTATTTT.